The clone carrying this T cell receptor (beta chain) came up a few times. The antigen is undetermined. The CDR3 runs 14 residues. The germline gives CDR1 MNHNS, CDR2 SASEGT. Clinical symptoms, serum thyroxine and TRAb, thyroid ultrasound and orbital computed tomography together formed the diagnostic basis. This specimen belongs to a study of T cells in Graves' hyperthyroidism and ophthalmopathy. Notes on the study in general: With a median lead of around 6.7 months before onset, the model predicted ophthalmopathy. Blood also showed most of the thyroid clonotypes that were expanded above 0.001.

The CDR3 regions of TCR beta were amplified from RNA transcripts. First-round RT-PCR targeting the TCR CDR3 was performed with the HTBI primer set. Each CDR3 protein gets one entry after TCRdb re-called the multiplex PCR reads with MiXCR. The sample contains some 440,000 distinct CDR3 sequences, approximately 15% of which appear only once. Sequencing used blood. The clonotype was recovered from a woman aged 18-29 years with Graves' hyperthyroidism. The rearrangement uses TRBV6-1 and TRBJ1-4; perhaps TRBD1 as D (5 bases). CDR3 protein: CAGSPGQGDEKLFF. The CDR3 DNA follows: TGTGCTGGCAGTCCCGGGCAGGGTGATGAAAAACTGTTTTTT.